This entry concerns a single TCR beta chain. The junction departs from the called germline gene at one end, perhaps through a read error. This entry is derived from a study of cytomegalovirus exposure and HLA in healthy donors. The CDR3 loop spans 16 amino acids. The germline gives CDR1 SSHAT, CDR2 FNYEAQ (reference sequence). PCR amplification relied on 60 Vbeta primers (plus 13 Jbeta primers). Only in-frame clones appear in the TCRdb table, and some are missing; sequencing was by immunoSEQ multiplex PCR. The sample holds approximately 150,000 clones; more than 80% are singletons and the top ten take more than 4%.

This sequence originates from a young man in good health and CMV-seronegative. V gene TRBV7-7 combines with J gene TRBJ1-3; TRBD1 is a possible D gene (5 bases). The sequenced sample consisted of PBMCs. The CDR3 coding sequence is TGTGCTAGCAGCTTACATCTTGGTTCGGGGGACAACACCATATATTTT. Translation gives CASSLHLGSGDNTIYF.